This T cell receptor (beta chain) was sequenced during a study of response to subunit inactivated influenza vaccine. The sample holds a few counts of this clonotype. Its antigen is unidentified. A single record per CDR3 protein comes from TCRdb applying MiXCR to the RT-PCR reads. The sample has about 540,000 distinct CDR3 sequences, less than 15% seen once. This CDR3 region has 14 residues. CDR1 and CDR2 (germline): SGHDN, FVKESK. Trimming stripped 1 base from V and 12 bases from J, with 15 bases between. Study-level points and caveats: Authors suggested each seasonal flu vaccination may recruit only limited numbers of new T cells.

V is TRBV14 and J is TRBJ1-4; maybe TRBD1 (6 bases). The sequence was collected from a man aged 50-60 years who received an inactivated influenza vaccine. Source: PBMCs from blood, taken 12 days after vaccination. This CDR3 reads CASSQVGALGELFF. In DNA form, the CDR3 reads TGTGCCAGCAGCCAAGTGGGGGCACTAGGGGAACTGTTTTTT. Based on the CDR3 plus reference TRBV14 and TRBJ1-4, the full variable domain is EAGVTQFPSHSVIEKGQTVTLRCDPISGHDNLYWYRRVMGKEIKFLLHFVKESKQDESGMPNNRFLAERTGGTYSTLKVQPAELEDSGVYFCASSQVGALGELFFGSGTQLSVL.